Listed here is a single TCR beta chain. This CDR3 is also generated by other DNA sequences in the sample. Using immunoSEQ multiplex PCR, the repertoire was profiled, and TCRdb retains in-frame clones only, with some absent. The table lists 190,000 or so clones, 89% of them singletons, with around 8% in the top ten. The data belong to a study of blood T cell repertoires in COVID-19. CDR1 SNHLY and CDR2 FYNNEI come from the germline V gene. The CDR3 is 13 amino acids. V was trimmed by 3 bases and J by 2 bases, leaving 7 bases between them. The participants were between about 18 and 90 years old and came from under 25 US areas. Participant-given clinical history determined each cohort assignment.

The sequence was collected from a woman aged 18 to 35 who had recovered from COVID-19. The chain links TRBV2 to TRBJ1-2; D gene uncertain. The sample consisted of PBMCs or T cells enriched from blood (not recorded which). In nucleotides, the CDR3 is TGTGCCAGCAGTGACCGAGTCAACTATGGCTACACCTTC. Translating gives CASSDRVNYGYTF.